The present TCR beta chain was sequenced within a study of T cell responses to AZD1222 COVID-19 vaccine. Findings of the study overall: Within unmutated variant regions lay the reported targets of nearly half of spike-specific TCRs.

As concerns this clone: The antigen remains unidentified.

The data were produced by immunoSEQ multiplex PCR, yet TCRdb's version contains in-frame clones alone and is incomplete. The table lists 100,000 to 150,000 clones, 85% to 90% of them singletons. The clonotype was recovered from an adult in good health. Sequencing used peripheral blood, obtained on day 0 of AZD1222 vaccination.

In nucleotides, the CDR3 is TGTGCCAGCCAGGACGGACTAGCCCCAATCACAGATACGCAGTATTTT. It yields the protein CASQDGLAPITDTQYF. The chain combines TRBV3-1 (or the pseudogene TRBV3-2) with TRBJ2-3; the match to TRBD2 covers 8 bases. V dropped 8 bases and J dropped 2; count of bases not matched to a gene: 12. CDR3 size: 16 residues. Germline-derived CDR1 and CDR2 are LGHDT and YNNKEL (reference sequence).